This T cell receptor beta chain was recorded in a study of T-cell reconstitution after alpha-beta-depleted transplantation in children. Library preparation (for TCRbeta) was performed with unique molecular identifiers. MiXCR, applied by TCRdb to the PCR reads, yields one record per CDR3 protein. The table lists about 610,000 distinct CDR3 sequences, about 10% of them singletons. Trimming took 6 bases from V and 3 from J, leaving 19 bases between them. The CDR3 covers 15 residues. Germline values: CDR1 DFQATT, CDR2 SNEGSKA (reference sequence). The TCR comes from a human donor who donated a stem cell graft to a child with acute myeloid leukemia. The chain employs TRBV20-1 and TRBJ2-3, with a possible D match to TRBD1 (6 bases). Sequencing used PBMCs from the stem cell graft donor, obtained from the stem cell graft. CDR3 protein: CSARHSSTGTDTQYF. The CDR3 nucleotides are TGCAGTGCCAGACACTCTAGCACAGGGACAGATACGCAGTATTTT.